This TCR beta chain stems from a study of early T cells in non-severe SARS-CoV-2 infection. TCRdb called the 5' RACE reads again in MiXCR, with one record for every CDR3 protein. The sample comprises 55,000 to 85,000 distinct CDR3 sequences, over 8% of which are singletons, and roughly 15% rests with the top ten. The germline V gene encodes CDR1 SGHVS and CDR2 FNYEAQ. The length of the CDR3 is 16 residues. V was pared by 3 bases and J by 5 bases, with 6 bases of the junction left unmatched. The chain couples TRBV7-6 to TRBJ2-5; 13 bases map to TRBD2. This TCR was sampled from an adult who was a healthcare worker with PCR-confirmed SARS-CoV-2 infection or an uninfected control (not recorded which). Sequenced here: whole blood, sampled at baseline. CDR3 sequence (DNA): TGTGCCAGCAGCTTCCGGACTAGCGGGAGTGCGGAGACCCAGTACTTC. Translating it yields CASSFRTSGSAETQYF. Using reference TRBV7-6 and TRBJ2-5 for the parts outside the CDR3, the full variable domain is GAGVSQSPRYKVTKRGQDVALRCDPISGHVSLYWYRQALGQGPEFLTYFNYEAQQDKSGLPNDRFSAERPEGSISTLTIQRTEQRDSAMYRCASSFRTSGSAETQYFGPGTRLLVL.